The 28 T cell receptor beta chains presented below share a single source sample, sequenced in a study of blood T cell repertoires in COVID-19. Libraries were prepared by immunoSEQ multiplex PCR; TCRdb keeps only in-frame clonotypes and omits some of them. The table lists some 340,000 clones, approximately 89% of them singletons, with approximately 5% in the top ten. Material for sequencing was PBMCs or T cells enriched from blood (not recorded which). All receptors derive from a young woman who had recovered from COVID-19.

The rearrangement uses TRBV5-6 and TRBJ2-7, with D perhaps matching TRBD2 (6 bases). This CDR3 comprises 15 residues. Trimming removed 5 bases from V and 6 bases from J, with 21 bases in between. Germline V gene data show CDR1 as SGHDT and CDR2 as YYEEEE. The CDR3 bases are TGTGCCAGCAGTAGTCGAGTTAGCGGATTCGGCGAGCAGTACTTC. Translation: CASSSRVSGFGEQYF.

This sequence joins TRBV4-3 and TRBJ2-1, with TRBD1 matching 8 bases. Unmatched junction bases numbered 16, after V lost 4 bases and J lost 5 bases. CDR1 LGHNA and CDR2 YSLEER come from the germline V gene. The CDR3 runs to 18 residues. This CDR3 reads CASSPLGQGVVLNNEQFF. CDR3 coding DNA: TGCGCCAGCAGCCCACTCGGACAGGGAGTTGTATTGAACAATGAGCAGTTCTTC.

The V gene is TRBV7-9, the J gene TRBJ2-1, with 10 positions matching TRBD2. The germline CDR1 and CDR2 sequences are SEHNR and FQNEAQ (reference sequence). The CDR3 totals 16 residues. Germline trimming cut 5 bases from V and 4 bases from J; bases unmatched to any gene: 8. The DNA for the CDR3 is TGTGCCAGCAGCGACACCGGTAGCGGGGGGTACAATGAGCAGTTCTTC. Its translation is CASSDTGSGGYNEQFF.

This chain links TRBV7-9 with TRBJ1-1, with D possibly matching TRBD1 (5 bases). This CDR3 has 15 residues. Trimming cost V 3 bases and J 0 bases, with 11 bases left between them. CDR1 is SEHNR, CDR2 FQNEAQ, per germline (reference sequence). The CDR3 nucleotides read TGTGCCAGCAGCTTCGGCGGGGGATTGAACACTGAAGCTTTCTTT. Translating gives CASSFGGGLNTEAFF.

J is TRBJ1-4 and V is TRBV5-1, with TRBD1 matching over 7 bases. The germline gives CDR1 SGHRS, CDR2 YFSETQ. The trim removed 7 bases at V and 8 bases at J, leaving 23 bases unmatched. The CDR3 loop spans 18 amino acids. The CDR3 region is CASPQVGDRAVYGEKLFF. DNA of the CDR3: TGCGCCAGCCCGCAGGTTGGAGACAGGGCCGTCTACGGGGAAAAACTGTTTTTT.

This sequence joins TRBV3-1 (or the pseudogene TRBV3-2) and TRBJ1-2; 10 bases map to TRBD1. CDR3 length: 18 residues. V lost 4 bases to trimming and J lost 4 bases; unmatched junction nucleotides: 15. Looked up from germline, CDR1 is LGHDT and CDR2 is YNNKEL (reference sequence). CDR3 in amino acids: CASSPPYGTGALGYGYTF. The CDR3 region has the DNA TGTGCCAGCAGCCCACCTTACGGGACAGGGGCCCTTGGCTATGGCTACACCTTC.

The CDR3 reads CASSTGQGGYDGYTF. In DNA form, the CDR3 reads TGTGCCAGCAGCACCGGACAGGGAGGATACGATGGCTACACCTTC. J is TRBJ1-2 and V is TRBV9; 8 positions agree with TRBD1. The V gene end was trimmed by 4 bases and the J gene end by 6 bases; junction bases not matched to a gene: 11. There are 15 residues in the CDR3. CDR1 is SGDLS, CDR2 YYNGEE, per germline.

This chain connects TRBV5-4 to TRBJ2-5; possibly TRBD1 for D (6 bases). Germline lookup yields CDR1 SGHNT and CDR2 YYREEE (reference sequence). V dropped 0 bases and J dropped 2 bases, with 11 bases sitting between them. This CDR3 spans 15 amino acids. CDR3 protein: CASSLAGQRQETQYF. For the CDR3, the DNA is TGTGCCAGCAGCTTGGCCGGACAGAGACAAGAGACCCAGTACTTC.

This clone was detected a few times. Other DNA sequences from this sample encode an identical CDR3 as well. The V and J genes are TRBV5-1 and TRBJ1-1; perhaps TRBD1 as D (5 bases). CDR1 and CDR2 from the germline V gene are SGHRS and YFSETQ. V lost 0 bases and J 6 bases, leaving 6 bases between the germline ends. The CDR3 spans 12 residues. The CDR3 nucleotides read TGCGCCAGCAGCTTGGAGGGGCCTGAAGCTTTCTTT. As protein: CASSLEGPEAFF.

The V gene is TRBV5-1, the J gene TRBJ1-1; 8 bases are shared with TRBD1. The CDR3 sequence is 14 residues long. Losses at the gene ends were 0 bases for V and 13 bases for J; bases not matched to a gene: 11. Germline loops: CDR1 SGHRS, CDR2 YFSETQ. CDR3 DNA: TGCGCCAGCAGCTTGGGTTCGGTGGGACAGGACGGTTTCTTT. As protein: CASSLGSVGQDGFF.

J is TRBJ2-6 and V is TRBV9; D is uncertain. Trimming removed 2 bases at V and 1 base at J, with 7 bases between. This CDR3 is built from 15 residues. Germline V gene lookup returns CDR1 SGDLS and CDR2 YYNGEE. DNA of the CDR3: TGTGCCAGCAGCGTCAGGCCTTCTGGGGCCAACGTCCTGACTTTC. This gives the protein CASSVRPSGANVLTF.

The CDR3: CASSRRDRESTEAFF. The CDR3 region has the DNA TGTGCCAGCAGCCGTCGGGACAGGGAGTCCACTGAAGCTTTCTTT. The chain uses TRBV3-1 (or the pseudogene TRBV3-2) and TRBJ1-1; TRBD1 matches 9 bases. From germline, CDR1 is LGHDT and CDR2 YNNKEL (reference sequence). The CDR3 is 15 amino acids. V was pared by 4 bases and J by 4 bases, with 7 bases of the junction left unmatched.

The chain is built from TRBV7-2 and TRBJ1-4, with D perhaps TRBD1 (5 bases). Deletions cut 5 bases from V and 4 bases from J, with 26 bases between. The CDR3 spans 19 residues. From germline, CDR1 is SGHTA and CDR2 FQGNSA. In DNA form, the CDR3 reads TGTGCCAGCAGCCAATACCTAGGGACTTCCGATGTTGATAATGAAAAACTGTTTTTT. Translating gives CASSQYLGTSDVDNEKLFF.

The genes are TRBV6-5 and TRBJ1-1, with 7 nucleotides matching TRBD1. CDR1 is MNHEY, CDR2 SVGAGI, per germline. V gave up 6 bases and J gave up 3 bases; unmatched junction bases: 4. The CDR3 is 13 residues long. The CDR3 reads CASRTDRDTEAFF. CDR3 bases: TGTGCCAGCAGGACAGACAGGGACACTGAAGCTTTCTTT.

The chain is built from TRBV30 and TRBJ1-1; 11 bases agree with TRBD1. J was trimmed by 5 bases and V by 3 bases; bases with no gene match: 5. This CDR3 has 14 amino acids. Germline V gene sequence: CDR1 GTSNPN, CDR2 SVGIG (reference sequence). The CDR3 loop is CAWSAGQGETEAFF. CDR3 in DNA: TGTGCCTGGAGCGCGGGACAGGGGGAAACTGAAGCTTTCTTT.

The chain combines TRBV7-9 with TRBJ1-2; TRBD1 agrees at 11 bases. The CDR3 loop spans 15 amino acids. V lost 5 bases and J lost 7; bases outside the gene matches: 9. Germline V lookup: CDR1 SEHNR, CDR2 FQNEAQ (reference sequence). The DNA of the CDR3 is TGTGCCAGCAGCCCTACCGGACAGGGGGCTGGTGGCTACACCTTC. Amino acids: CASSPTGQGAGGYTF.

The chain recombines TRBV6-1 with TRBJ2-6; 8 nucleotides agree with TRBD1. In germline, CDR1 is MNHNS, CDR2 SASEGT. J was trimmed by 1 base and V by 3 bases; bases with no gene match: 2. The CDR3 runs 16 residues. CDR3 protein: CASSEDRASGANVLTF. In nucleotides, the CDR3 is TGTGCCAGCAGTGAGGACAGGGCTTCTGGGGCCAACGTCCTGACTTTC.

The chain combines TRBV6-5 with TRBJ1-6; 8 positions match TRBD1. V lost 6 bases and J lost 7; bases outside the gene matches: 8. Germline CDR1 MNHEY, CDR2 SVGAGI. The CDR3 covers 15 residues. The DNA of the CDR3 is TGTGCCAGCAGAGCCCAGGGGGCTGGAAATTCACCCCTCCACTTT. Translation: CASRAQGAGNSPLHF.

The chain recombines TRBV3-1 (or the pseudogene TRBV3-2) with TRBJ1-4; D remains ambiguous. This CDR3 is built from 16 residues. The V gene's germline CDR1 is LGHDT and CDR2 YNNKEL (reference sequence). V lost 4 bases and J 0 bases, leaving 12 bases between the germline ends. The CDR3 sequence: CASSPRENATNEKLFF. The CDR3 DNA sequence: TGTGCCAGCAGCCCGCGGGAAAATGCAACTAATGAAAAACTGTTTTTT.

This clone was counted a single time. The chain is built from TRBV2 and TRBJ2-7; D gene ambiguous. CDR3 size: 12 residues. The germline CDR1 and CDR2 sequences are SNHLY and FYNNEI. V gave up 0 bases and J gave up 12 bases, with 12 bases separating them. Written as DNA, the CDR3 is TGTGCCAGCAGTGAAGCGCCGTCCGCGAGGTACTTC. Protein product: CASSEAPSARYF.

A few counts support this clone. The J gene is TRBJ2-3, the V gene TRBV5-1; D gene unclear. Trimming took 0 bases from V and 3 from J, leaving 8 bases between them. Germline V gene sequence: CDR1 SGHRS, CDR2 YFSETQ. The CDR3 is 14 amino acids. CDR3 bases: TGCGCCAGCAGCTTGGGTGCGCAAACAGATACGCAGTATTTT. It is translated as CASSLGAQTDTQYF.

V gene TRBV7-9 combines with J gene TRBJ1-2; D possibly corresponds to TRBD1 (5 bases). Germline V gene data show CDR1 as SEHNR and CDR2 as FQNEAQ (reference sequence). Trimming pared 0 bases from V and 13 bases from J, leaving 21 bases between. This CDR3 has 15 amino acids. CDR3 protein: CASSLAGVTGTGATF. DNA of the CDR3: TGTGCCAGCAGCTTAGCGGGTGTAACAGGCACCGGCGCCACCTTC. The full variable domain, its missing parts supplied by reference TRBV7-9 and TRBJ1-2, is DTGVSQNPRHKITKRGQNVTFRCDPISEHNRLYWYRQTLGQGPEFLTYFQNEAQLEKSRLLSDRFSAERPKGSFSTLEIQRTEQGDSAMYLCASSLAGVTGTGATFGSGTRLTVV.

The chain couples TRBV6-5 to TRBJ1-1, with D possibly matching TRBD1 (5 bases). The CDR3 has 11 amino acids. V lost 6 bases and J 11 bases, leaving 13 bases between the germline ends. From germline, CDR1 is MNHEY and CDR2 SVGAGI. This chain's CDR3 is CASRYQGKAFF. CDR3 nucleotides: TGTGCCAGCAGATACCAGGGAAAGGCTTTCTTT.

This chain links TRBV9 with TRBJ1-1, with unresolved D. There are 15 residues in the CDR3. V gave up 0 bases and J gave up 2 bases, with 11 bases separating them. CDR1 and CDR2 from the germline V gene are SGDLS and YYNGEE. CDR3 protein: CASSVEPLANTEAFF. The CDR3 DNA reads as TGTGCCAGCAGCGTAGAACCCCTGGCCAACACTGAAGCTTTCTTT.

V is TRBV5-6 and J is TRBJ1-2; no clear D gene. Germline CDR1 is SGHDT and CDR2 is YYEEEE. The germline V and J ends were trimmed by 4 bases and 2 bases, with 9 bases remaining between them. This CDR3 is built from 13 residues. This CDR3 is CASSPRRNYGYTF. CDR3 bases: TGTGCCAGCAGCCCGAGGCGAAACTATGGCTACACCTTC.

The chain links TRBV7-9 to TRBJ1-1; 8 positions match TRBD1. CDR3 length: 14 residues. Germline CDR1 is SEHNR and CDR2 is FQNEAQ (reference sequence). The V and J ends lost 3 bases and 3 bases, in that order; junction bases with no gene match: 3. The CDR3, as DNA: TGTGCCAGCAGCTTCGGCAGGGGGCACACTGAAGCTTTCTTT. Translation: CASSFGRGHTEAFF.

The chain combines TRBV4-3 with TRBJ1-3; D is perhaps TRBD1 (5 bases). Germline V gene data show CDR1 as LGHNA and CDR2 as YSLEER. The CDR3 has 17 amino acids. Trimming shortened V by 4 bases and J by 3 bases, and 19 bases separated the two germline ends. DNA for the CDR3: TGCGCCAGCAGCCCCCAGGTGGGGCCAATAGGTGGAAACACCATATATTTT. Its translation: CASSPQVGPIGGNTIYF.

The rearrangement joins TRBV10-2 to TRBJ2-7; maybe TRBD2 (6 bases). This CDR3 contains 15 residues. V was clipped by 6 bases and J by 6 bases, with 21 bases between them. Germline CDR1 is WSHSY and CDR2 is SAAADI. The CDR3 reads CASRPQGGDGFEQYF. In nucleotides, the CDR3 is TGCGCCAGCAGGCCCCAGGGCGGGGATGGGTTCGAGCAGTACTTC.